A single sample is the source of the 18 T cell receptor beta chains below, sequenced in a study of blood T cells in healthy people across ages. For the second PCR, which ran for about 7 to 11 cycles, a sample-barcoded 5' primer and a J-beta primer mix were used. A single record per CDR3 protein comes from TCRdb applying MiXCR to the 5' RACE reads. The table has approximately 600,000 distinct CDR3 sequences, about 53% seen once. The sample comprised blood. These receptors were collected from a man in his 60s in good health.

This clonotype has a handful of counts. The chain has TRBV20-1 and TRBJ2-1; 11 bases are shared with TRBD2. CDR3 length: 19 amino acids. The ends lost 6 bases at V and 0 bases at J; junction bases unmatched: 16. Germline-derived CDR1 and CDR2 are DFQATT and SNEGSKA (reference sequence). DNA for the CDR3: TGCAGTGCAGCCCCTAGGGGATCTAGCGGGGGGCTCTCCTACAATGAGCAGTTCTTC. Translation: CSAAPRGSSGGLSYNEQFF.

V usage is TRBV2 and J usage is TRBJ1-2, with no clear D. CDR1 is SNHLY, CDR2 FYNNEI, per germline. The germline V and J ends were trimmed by 2 bases and 4 bases, with 11 bases remaining between them. This CDR3 has 14 residues. CDR3 bases: TGTGCCAGCAGTGAAAGGTTGACACCCTATGGCTACACCTTC. This sequence encodes CASSERLTPYGYTF. Drawing the rest from reference TRBV2 and TRBJ1-2, the complete variable domain is EPEVTQTPSHQVTQMGQEVILRCVPISNHLYFYWYRQILGQKVEFLVSFYNNEISEKSEIFDDQFSVERPDGSNFTLKIRSTKLEDSAMYFCASSERLTPYGYTFGSGTRLTVV.

The rearrangement joins TRBV28 to TRBJ2-1; the D gene is possibly TRBD1 (6 bases). Germline-derived CDR1 and CDR2 are MDHEN and SYDVKM. The V gene lost 2 bases and the J gene lost 9 bases, with 17 bases spanning the gap. The CDR3 runs to 15 residues. CDR3 region: CASSLSGRGWGEQFF. In nucleotides, the CDR3 is TGTGCCAGCAGTTTAAGTGGCAGGGGATGGGGTGAGCAGTTCTTC. The complete variable domain, with remaining parts taken from reference TRBV28 and TRBJ2-1, reads DVKVTQSSRYLVKRTGEKVFLECVQDMDHENMFWYRQDPGLGLRLIYFSYDVKMKEKGDIPEGYSVSREKKERFSLILESASTNQTSMYLCASSLSGRGWGEQFFGPGTRLTVL.

This clonotype has just a few counts. The CDR3 DNA is TGTGCCAGCAGCTTCCGCCCGTCAGACCAAGAGACCCAGTACTTC. It codes for CASSFRPSDQETQYF. The chain recombines TRBV11-2 with TRBJ2-5; D is unclear. Trimming stripped 3 bases from V and 0 bases from J, with 11 bases between. Germline assignment: CDR1 SGHAT and CDR2 FQNNGV. The CDR3 has 15 amino acids.

The V and J genes are TRBV20-1 and TRBJ2-1, with a possible D match to TRBD1 (6 bases). The J call may not be correct, given that the DNA end is closer to TRBJ2-7. Germline values: CDR1 DFQATT, CDR2 SNEGSKA (reference sequence). CDR3 length: 14 residues. The CDR3 nucleotides read TGCAGTGCCAAAGGGGGTTTCTCCTACAATGAGCAGTACTTC. It specifies CSAKGGFSYNEQYF.

The chain is built from TRBV29-1 and TRBJ2-3; D not certain. The germline gives CDR1 SQVTM, CDR2 ANQGSEA. Trimming removed 4 bases from V and 6 bases from J, with 14 bases in between. The CDR3 is 13 amino acids. The CDR3 DNA reads as TGCAGCGTTGTTTCCCCCTCTCGGGATACGCAGTATTTT. This codes for CSVVSPSRDTQYF.

This clonotype was found a few times. The chain couples TRBV7-8 to TRBJ2-5; D gene ambiguous. This CDR3 is built from 15 residues. Germline CDR1 is SGHVS and CDR2 is FQNEAQ. V gave up 3 bases and J gave up 1 base, with 12 bases separating them. The CDR3 here is CASSLTRTGQETQYF. CDR3 DNA sequence: TGTGCCAGCAGCTTGACCAGGACCGGCCAAGAGACCCAGTACTTC.

The chain recombines TRBV7-2 with TRBJ2-1, with 12 bases identical to TRBD2. Germline V gene lookup returns CDR1 SGHTA and CDR2 FQGNSA. The CDR3 consists of 15 residues. Trimming cost V 5 bases and J 9 bases; bases outside gene matches: 8. The CDR3 loop reads CASSLGLAGPGEQFF. The CDR3 nucleotides read TGTGCCAGCAGCCTGGGACTAGCGGGTCCGGGTGAGCAGTTCTTC.

The J gene is TRBJ2-1, the V gene TRBV9; 13 positions match TRBD2. The CDR3 loop spans 19 amino acids. CDR1 SGDLS and CDR2 YYNGEE come from the germline V gene. J lost 8 bases, V lost 0 bases, and 14 bases had no gene match. DNA for the CDR3: TGTGCCAGCAGCGTAGTCGGGACTAGCGGGGAGGTGATTGGGCATGAGCAGTTCTTC. This codes for CASSVVGTSGEVIGHEQFF.

The chain couples TRBV27 to TRBJ2-3; possibly TRBD1 or TRBD2 for D (6 bases each). Germline V gives CDR1 MNHEY, CDR2 SMNVEV (reference sequence). This CDR3 is 15 amino acids long. Trimming took 3 bases from V and 3 from J, leaving 13 bases between them. Here the CDR3 reads CASSFGGGVTDTQYF. DNA for the CDR3: TGTGCCAGCAGTTTCGGGGGCGGGGTTACAGATACGCAGTATTTT.

The V gene is TRBV4-1, the J gene TRBJ2-5; TRBD2 matches 8 bases. The J call may not be correct, given that the DNA end is closer to TRBJ2-7. This CDR3 is built from 16 residues. Germline CDR1 and CDR2: MGHRA and YSYEKL. CDR3 DNA: TGCGCCAGCAGCCAAGATCTAACTGCGGGGGGCTACGAGCAGTACTTC. It yields the protein CASSQDLTAGGYEQYF.

This clonotype has just a few counts. The rearrangement joins TRBV3-1 to TRBJ1-2, with D possibly being TRBD1 (5 bases). The germline V gene has CDR1 LGHDT and CDR2 YNNKEL (reference sequence). CDR3 length equals 15 residues. V shed 4 bases and J shed 8 bases, with 20 bases lying between them. This CDR3 reads CASSPSPTGGGGYTF. In DNA, the CDR3 is TGTGCCAGCAGCCCCTCTCCTACCGGGGGAGGAGGCTACACCTTC.

The chain has TRBV7-9 and TRBJ2-1, with D perhaps matching TRBD2 (7 bases). The CDR3 is made up of 15 amino acids. Trimming pared 3 bases from V and 6 bases from J, leaving 15 bases between. Germline loops: CDR1 SEHNR, CDR2 FQNEAQ (reference sequence). The CDR3, as DNA: TGTGCCAGCAGCTTGCAGGGGACTATTGGCAATGAGCAGTTCTTC. Translated: CASSLQGTIGNEQFF. Full variable domain (missing parts from reference TRBV7-9 and TRBJ2-1): DTGVSQNPRHKITKRGQNVTFRCDPISEHNRLYWYRQTLGQGPEFLTYFQNEAQLEKSRLLSDRFSAERPKGSFSTLEIQRTEQGDSAMYLCASSLQGTIGNEQFFGPGTRLTVL.

This clonotype was detected only a few times. This sequence joins TRBV5-1 and TRBJ2-1; TRBD2 agrees at 7 bases. The CDR3 contains 14 residues. CDR1 and CDR2 (germline): SGHRS, YFSETQ. V trimming: 4 bases; J trimming: 5 bases; junction bases outside the gene matches: 6. The CDR3 sequence: CASSRGDADNEQFF. CDR3 DNA: TGCGCCAGCAGCCGGGGGGACGCCGACAATGAGCAGTTCTTC.

This chain links TRBV20-1 with TRBJ2-1; possibly TRBD2 for D (5 bases). Germline V gene data show CDR1 as DFQATT and CDR2 as SNEGSKA (reference sequence). This CDR3 is built from 16 residues. The germline V and J ends were trimmed by 4 bases and 6 bases, with 22 bases remaining between them. The CDR3 nucleotides read TGCAGTGCTAAGCCCCCCTTGGCAGACGGAGGCAATGAGCAGTTCTTC. This sequence encodes CSAKPPLADGGNEQFF.

This clonotype appeared a few times. This sequence joins TRBV2 and TRBJ2-1; a weak D match, TRBD2 (5 bases). The V end lost 11 bases, the J end lost 10 bases, and 12 bases lay between the germline ends. The CDR3 is made up of 10 amino acids. Germline V gene data show CDR1 as SNHLY and CDR2 as FYNNEI. CDR3 sequence: CAFSRGEQFF. The DNA for the CDR3 is TGTGCCTTTTCCCGGGGAGAGCAGTTCTTC.

With respect to this clonotype: Germline is not matched at one junction end, which may reflect a read error. The J gene is TRBJ2-2, the V gene TRBV10-1; the D gene could be TRBD1 or TRBD2 (5 bases each). The CDR3 has 12 residues. The germline CDR1 and CDR2 sequences are WNHNN and SYGVQD (reference sequence). The CDR3 bases are TGCGCCAGCGGTGAGGGGCCCGGGGAGCTGTTTTTT. This encodes CASGEGPGELFF.

Here the CDR3 reads CASSFFLAGAVGTQYF. CDR3 nucleotides: TGTGCCAGCAGCTTCTTCCTAGCGGGGGCGGTCGGGACCCAGTACTTC. The chain links TRBV3-1 to TRBJ2-7; TRBD2 matches 10 bases. The end of the DNA is better explained by TRBJ2-5, so the J call may be wrong. Germline CDR1 reads LGHDT; CDR2 reads YNNKEL (reference sequence). The CDR3 is 16 amino acids.